This TCR beta chain comes out of a study of cytomegalovirus exposure and HLA in healthy donors. Turning to the study itself: As an earlier analysis found, about 179 million T cells yielded 95 million to 130 million unique TCR beta sequences.

This clone was observed a handful of times. Its target is unknown. Study results and limitations: Reports state that TCR beta sequences accurately predicted most subjects' HLA-A and HLA-B alleles. Researchers reported in a later analysis that a missense DCLRE1C variant was tied to TCR beta V- and J-gene trimming.

The PCR had 60 Vbeta and 13 Jbeta primers. Generated by immunoSEQ multiplex PCR, the TCRdb table keeps only in-frame clones and is missing some. The table shows about 190,000 clones, with roughly four fifths occurring only once. V was clipped by 0 bases and J by 4 bases, with 12 bases between them. Germline V gene data show CDR1 as MNHNY and CDR2 as SVGAGI (reference sequence). The CDR3 consists of 15 residues. This sequence was found in a woman in her 30s in good health and CMV-seropositive. This chain links TRBV6-6 with TRBJ1-1; a possible D gene is TRBD1 (5 bases). Sequencing was performed on PBMCs. This CDR3 is CASSYSAGGLTEAFF. The CDR3 bases are TGTGCCAGCAGTTACTCGGCGGGGGGACTCACTGAAGCTTTCTTT.